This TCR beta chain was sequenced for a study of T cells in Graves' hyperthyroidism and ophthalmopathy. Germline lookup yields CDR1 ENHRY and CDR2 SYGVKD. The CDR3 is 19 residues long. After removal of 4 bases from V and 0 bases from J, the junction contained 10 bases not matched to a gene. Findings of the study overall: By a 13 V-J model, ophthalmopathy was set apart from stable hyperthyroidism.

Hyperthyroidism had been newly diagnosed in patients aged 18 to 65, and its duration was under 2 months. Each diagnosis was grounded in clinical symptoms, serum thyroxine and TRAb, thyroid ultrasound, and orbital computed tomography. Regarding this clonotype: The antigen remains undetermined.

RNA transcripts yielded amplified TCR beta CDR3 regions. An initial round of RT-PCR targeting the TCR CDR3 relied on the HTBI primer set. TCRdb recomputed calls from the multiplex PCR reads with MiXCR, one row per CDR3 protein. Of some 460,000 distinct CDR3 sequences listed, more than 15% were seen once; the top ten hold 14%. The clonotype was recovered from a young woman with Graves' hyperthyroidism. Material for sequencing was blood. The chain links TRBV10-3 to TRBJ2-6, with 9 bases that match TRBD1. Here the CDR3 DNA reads TGTGCCATCAGTGGCCTATGGGACAGGGACCGCTCTGGGGCCAACGTCCTGACTTTC. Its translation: CAISGLWDRDRSGANVLTF.